This T cell receptor (beta chain) was observed in a study of cytomegalovirus exposure and HLA in healthy donors. Overall study context: Findings of an earlier analysis included roughly 110 million unique TCR beta sequences from 180 million or so T cells.

In germline, CDR1 is SGHRS, CDR2 YFSETQ. The V end was cut by 1 base, the J end by 7 bases, with 15 bases between. The CDR3 length is 15 residues. Amplification used 60 Vbeta primers and 13 Jbeta primers. Libraries were prepared by immunoSEQ multiplex PCR; TCRdb keeps only in-frame clonotypes and omits some of them. Of 120,000 to 150,000 clones detected, about 79% appear once; the ten largest clones hold over 2.5%. A word on this clone: Antigen unknown.

Study observations and caveats: Rarity held for most TCR sequences, but there were some public TCRs that occurred in many donors. Later work found that TCR association rates differed between HLA loci; DRB1 had the most and HLA-C the fewest. Cytomegalovirus association was listed for about 170 TCR beta chains.

This chain uses TRBV5-1 with TRBJ2-1, with D possibly TRBD2 on 5 matching bases. The clonotype comes from a male donor in good health and CMV-seronegative. The sample was PBMCs. DNA of the CDR3: TGCGCCAGCAGCTTGACGGCTAGCCCACTTAATGAGCAGTTCTTC. It encodes CASSLTASPLNEQFF.